Detailed here is one T cell receptor (beta chain). Its target is not known. Profiling relied on immunoSEQ multiplex PCR, and the TCRdb table lists in-frame clones only, not all of them. The sample lists around 550,000 clones; approximately 95% were seen once. Terminally differentiated effector memory CD45RA+ cells were excluded from the naive CD8 cells, which were CD45RO-negative and positively selected for CCR7. This sample is drawn from a study of shared clonotypes between healthy human individuals. Background on the study: Each donor's CD4 naive and CD4 memory cells filled three plates apiece, CD8 naive two, and CD8 memory one. Points from the study as a whole: How much donors shared clonotypes was expected to be affected by sequencing depth. Compared with clonotypes that all four donors shared, non-shared clonotypes had lower generation probabilities.

The CDR3 is 13 residues long. Germline lookup yields CDR1 MNHEY and CDR2 SMNVEV (reference sequence). Trimming pared 10 bases from V and 7 bases from J, leaving 17 bases between. The chain uses TRBV27 and TRBJ2-1; D is perhaps TRBD1 or TRBD2 (5 bases each). Sequences were obtained from naive CD8+ T cells sorted from blood. This receptor was obtained from a woman in her twenties or thirties in good health. CDR3 residues: CATQGVPLNEQFF. The CDR3, as DNA: TGTGCCACCCAGGGAGTACCGTTAAATGAGCAGTTCTTC.